Listed below are T cell receptor beta chains from one sample, sequenced in a study of T cells in narcolepsy. Only in-frame clones appear in the TCRdb table, and some are missing; sequencing was by immunoSEQ multiplex PCR. The data contain 27,000 or so clones, around nine tenths of them seen just once; the ten biggest clones take up 1% to 1.3%. Sequencing was done on a sample of CD45RA- memory CD4+ T cells from PBMCs. The receptors were gathered from a human donor with narcolepsy. The CDR3 runs from the conserved cysteine through the conserved F or W. D genes are given only for firm matches. Part of the rows lack a size; the others show once, few, many or a class for expanded clones.

J | D | size | V | CDR3 | DNA
TRBJ1-4 | - | - | TRBV6-1 | CASSEAWNEKLFF | TGTGCCAGCAGTGAAGCATGGAATGAAAAACTGTTTTTT
TRBJ1-4 | - | - | TRBV6-1 | CASSEKVAPTNEKLFF | TGTGCCAGCAGTGAAAAGGTCGCTCCAACTAATGAAAAACTGTTTTTT
TRBJ1-5 | - | once | TRBV27 | CASSPAGADQPQHF | TGTGCCAGCAGCCCGGCGGGGGCGGATCAGCCCCAGCATTTT
TRBJ2-3 | - | - | TRBV11-2 | CASSARLNTDTQYF | TGTGCCAGCAGCGCCCGTCTGAACACAGATACGCAGTATTTT
TRBJ1-2 | TRBD1 | - | TRBV25-1 | CATRDRGTANYGYTF | TGTGCCACCCGGGACAGGGGTACAGCTAACTATGGCTACACCTTC
TRBJ2-5 | - | once | TRBV29-1 | CSATANGETQYF | TGCAGCGCCACGGCTAACGGGGAGACCCAGTACTTC
TRBJ2-2 | TRBD2 | - | TRBV7-6 | CASSPLAGANTGELFF | TGTGCCAGCAGCCCCCTAGCGGGGGCGAACACCGGGGAGCTGTTTTTT
TRBJ2-3 | TRBD2 | - | TRBV28 | CASTRLGLASADTQYF | TGTGCCAGCACCCGGCTAGGACTAGCAAGCGCAGATACGCAGTATTTT
TRBJ2-1 | - | - | TRBV19 | CASSIRTLGPYNEQFF | TGTGCCAGTAGTATCCGGACCTTAGGGCCGTACAATGAGCAGTTCTTC
TRBJ2-7 | - | - | TRBV2 | CASSDGQGSYEQYF | TGTGCCAGCAGTGACGGGCAGGGAAGCTACGAGCAGTACTTC
TRBJ1-5 | TRBD1 | - | TRBV18 | CASSPSGTGAQPQHF | TGTGCCAGCTCGCCGAGTGGGACAGGGGCGCAGCCCCAGCATTTT
TRBJ1-5 | - | - | TRBV6-5 | CASSYSAHQPQHF | TGTGCCAGCAGTTACTCAGCCCATCAGCCCCAGCATTTT
TRBJ2-5 | TRBD2 | - | TRBV7-9 | CASSRGLAGGLMETQYF | TGTGCCAGCAGCCGAGGACTAGCGGGGGGGCTTATGGAGACCCAGTACTTC
TRBJ1-2 | - | - | TRBV28 | CASSDRLGYGYTF | TGTGCCAGCAGCGACAGGCTGGGGTATGGCTACACCTTC
TRBJ1-2 | TRBD1 | - | TRBV7-2 | CASSRTGGGYGYTF | TGTGCCAGCAGTCGGACAGGGGGAGGATATGGCTACACCTTC
TRBJ2-3 | TRBD1 | - | TRBV18 | CASSLLQGGADTQYF | TGTGCCAGCTCTCTACTACAGGGGGGCGCAGATACGCAGTATTTT
TRBJ1-2 | - | - | TRBV19 | CASSITATYGYTF | TGTGCCAGTAGTATAACAGCAACATATGGCTACACCTTC
TRBJ2-1 | TRBD2 | once | TRBV20-1 | CSARTSVGQFF | TGCAGTGCGAGGACTAGCGTTGGGCAGTTCTTC
TRBJ1-6 | TRBD1 | - | TRBV2 | CASRGTGQLNSPLHF | TGTGCCAGCAGGGGGACAGGCCAGCTTAATTCACCCCTCCACTTT
TRBJ1-2 | - | - | TRBV5-1 | CASSFEGQNYGYTF | TGCGCCAGCAGCTTTGAGGGCCAAAACTATGGCTACACCTTC
TRBJ2-5 | TRBD2 | - | TRBV5-4 | CASSLGLAGGDQETQYF | TGTGCCAGCAGCTTAGGACTAGCGGGGGGTGACCAAGAGACCCAGTACTTC
TRBJ1-1 | - | once | TRBV30 | CAWSLDTEAFF | TGTGCCTGGAGTCTGGACACTGAAGCTTTCTTT
TRBJ2-3 | - | - | TRBV2 | CASSEASGTDTQYF | TGTGCCAGCAGTGAGGCTAGCGGCACAGATACGCAGTATTTT
TRBJ2-5 | - | - | TRBV15 | CATSRDGLAQETQYF | TGTGCCACCAGCAGAGATGGACTCGCCCAAGAGACCCAGTACTTC
TRBJ2-1 | - | - | TRBV27 | CASSPLRRGAYNEQFF | TGTGCCAGCAGTCCCTTGAGGAGGGGCGCCTACAATGAGCAGTTCTTC
TRBJ1-2 | TRBD1 | - | TRBV6-6 | CASRSSGTGGYGYTF | TGTGCCAGCAGATCTTCCGGGACAGGGGGCTATGGCTACACCTTC
TRBJ2-1 | TRBD2 | - | TRBV19 | CASRRTSGAYNEQFF | TGTGCCAGTCGTAGGACTAGTGGGGCATACAATGAGCAGTTCTTC
TRBJ1-4 | - | - | TRBV29-1 | CSVVTGVNEKLFF | TGCAGCGTTGTTACGGGGGTGAATGAAAAACTGTTTTTT
TRBJ2-1 | - | - | TRBV11-3 | CASSLVDHEQFF | TGTGCCAGCAGCTTAGTGGACCATGAGCAGTTCTTC
TRBJ2-7 | - | - | TRBV7-2 | CASSPSAGFGEQYF | TGTGCCAGCAGCCCCTCGGCAGGGTTCGGCGAGCAGTACTTC
TRBJ2-2 | - | - | TRBV11-3 | CASSLGGGSGPNTGELFF | TGTGCCAGCAGCTTAGGCGGTGGGTCAGGGCCGAACACCGGGGAGCTGTTTTTT
TRBJ2-2 | - | - | TRBV5-4 | CASRSEINTGELFF | TGTGCCAGCAGGTCGGAGATCAACACCGGGGAGCTGTTTTTT